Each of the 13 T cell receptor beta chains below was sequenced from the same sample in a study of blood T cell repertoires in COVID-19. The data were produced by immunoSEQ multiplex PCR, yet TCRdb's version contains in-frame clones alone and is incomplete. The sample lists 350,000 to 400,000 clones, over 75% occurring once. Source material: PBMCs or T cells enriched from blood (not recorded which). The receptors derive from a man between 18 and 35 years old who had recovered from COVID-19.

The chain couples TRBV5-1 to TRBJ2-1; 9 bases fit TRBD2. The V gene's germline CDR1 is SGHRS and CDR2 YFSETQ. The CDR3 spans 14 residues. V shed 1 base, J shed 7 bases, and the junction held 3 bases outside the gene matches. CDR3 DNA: TGCGCCAGCAGCTTGTTAAGCGGGAGGAATGAGCAGTTCTTC. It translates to CASSLLSGRNEQFF.

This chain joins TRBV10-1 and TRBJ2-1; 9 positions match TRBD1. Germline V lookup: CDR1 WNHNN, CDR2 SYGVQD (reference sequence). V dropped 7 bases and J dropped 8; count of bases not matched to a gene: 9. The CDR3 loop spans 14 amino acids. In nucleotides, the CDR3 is TGCGCCAGCACCGATAGACAGGGGGACCATGAGCAGTTCTTC. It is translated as CASTDRQGDHEQFF.

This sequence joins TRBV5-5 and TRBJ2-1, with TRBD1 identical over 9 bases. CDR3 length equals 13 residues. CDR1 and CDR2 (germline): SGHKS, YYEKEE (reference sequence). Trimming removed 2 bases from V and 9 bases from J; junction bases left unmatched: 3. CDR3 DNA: TGTGCCAGCAGCTTCCGACAGGGGGTTGAGCAGTTCTTC. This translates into CASSFRQGVEQFF.

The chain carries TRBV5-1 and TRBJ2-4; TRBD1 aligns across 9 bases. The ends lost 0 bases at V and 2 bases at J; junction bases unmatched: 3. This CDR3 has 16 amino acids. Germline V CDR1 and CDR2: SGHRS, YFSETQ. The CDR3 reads CASSLEGQGTKNIQYF. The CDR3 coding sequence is TGCGCCAGCAGCTTGGAAGGACAGGGGACCAAAAACATTCAGTACTTC.

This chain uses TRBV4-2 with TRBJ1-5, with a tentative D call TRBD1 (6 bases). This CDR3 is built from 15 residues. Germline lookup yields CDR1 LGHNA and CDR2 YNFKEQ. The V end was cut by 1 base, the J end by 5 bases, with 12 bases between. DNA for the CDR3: TGTGCCAGCAGCCAAGGGGGGGGGCAGGATCAGCCCCAGCATTTT. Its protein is CASSQGGGQDQPQHF.

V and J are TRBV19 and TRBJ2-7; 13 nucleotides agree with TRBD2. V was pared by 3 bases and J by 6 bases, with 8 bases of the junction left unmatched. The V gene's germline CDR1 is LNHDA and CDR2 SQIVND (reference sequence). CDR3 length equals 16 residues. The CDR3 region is CASSISRRTSGSEQYF. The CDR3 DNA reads TGTGCCAGTAGTATTTCGCGGAGGACTAGCGGGAGCGAGCAGTACTTC.

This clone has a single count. The CDR3 is CASSPDYNYGYTF. In DNA, the CDR3 is TGTGCCAGTAGTCCGGACTATAACTATGGCTACACCTTC. V and J are TRBV19 and TRBJ1-2; D not certain. The V gene's germline CDR1 is LNHDA and CDR2 SQIVND (reference sequence). The V and J ends lost 5 bases and 1 base respectively, with 8 bases between them. There are 13 residues in the CDR3. Full variable domain (missing parts from reference TRBV19 and TRBJ1-2): DGGITQSPKYLFRKEGQNVTLSCEQNLNHDAMYWYRQDPGQGLRLIYYSQIVNDFQKGDIAEGYSVSREKKESFPLTVTSAQKNPTAFYLCASSPDYNYGYTFGSGTRLTVV.

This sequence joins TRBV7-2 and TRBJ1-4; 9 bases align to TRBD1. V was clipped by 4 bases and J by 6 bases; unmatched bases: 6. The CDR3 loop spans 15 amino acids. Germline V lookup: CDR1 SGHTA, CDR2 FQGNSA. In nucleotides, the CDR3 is TGTGCCAGCAGCTGGCCGGGACAGGGAGATGAAAAACTGTTTTTT. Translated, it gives CASSWPGQGDEKLFF.

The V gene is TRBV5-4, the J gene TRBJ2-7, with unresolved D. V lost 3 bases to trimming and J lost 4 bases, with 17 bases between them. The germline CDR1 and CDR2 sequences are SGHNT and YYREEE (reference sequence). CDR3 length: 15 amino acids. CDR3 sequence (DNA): TGTGCCAGCAGCTCCGACCGGAGAACCTCTTACGAGCAGTACTTC. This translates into CASSSDRRTSYEQYF.

CDR3 bases: TGTGCCAGCAGCTTCTTTGCGGGGAGCACAGATACGCAGTATTTT. This encodes CASSFFAGSTDTQYF. The V call is TRBV7-2, the J call TRBJ2-3; a weak D match, TRBD2 (6 bases). The germline V and J ends were trimmed by 3 bases and 0 bases, with 10 bases remaining between them. Germline values: CDR1 SGHTA, CDR2 FQGNSA. The CDR3 is 15 amino acids.

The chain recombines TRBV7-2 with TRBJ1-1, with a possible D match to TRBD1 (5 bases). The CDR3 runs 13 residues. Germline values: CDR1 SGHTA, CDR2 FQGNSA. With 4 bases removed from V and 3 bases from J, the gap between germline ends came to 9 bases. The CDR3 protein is CASSSQGDTEAFF. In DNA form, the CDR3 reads TGTGCCAGCAGCTCTCAGGGCGACACTGAAGCTTTCTTT.

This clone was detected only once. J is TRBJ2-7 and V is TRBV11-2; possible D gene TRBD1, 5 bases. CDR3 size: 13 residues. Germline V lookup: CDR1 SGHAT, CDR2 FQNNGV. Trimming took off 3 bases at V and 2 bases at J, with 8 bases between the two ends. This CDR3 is CASSLGRAYEQYF. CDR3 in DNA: TGTGCCAGCAGCTTGGGCAGGGCCTACGAGCAGTACTTC. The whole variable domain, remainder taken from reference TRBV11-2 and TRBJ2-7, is EAGVAQSPRYKIIEKRQSVAFWCNPISGHATLYWYQQILGQGPKLLIQFQNNGVVDDSQLPKDRFSAERLKGVDSTLKIQPAKLEDSAVYLCASSLGRAYEQYFGPGTRLTVT.

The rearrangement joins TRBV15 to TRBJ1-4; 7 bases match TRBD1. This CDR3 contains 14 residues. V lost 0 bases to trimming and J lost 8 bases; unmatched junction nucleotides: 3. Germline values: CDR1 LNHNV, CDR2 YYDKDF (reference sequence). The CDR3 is CATSRDRGREKLFF. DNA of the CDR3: TGTGCCACCAGCAGAGACAGGGGGAGGGAAAAACTGTTTTTT.